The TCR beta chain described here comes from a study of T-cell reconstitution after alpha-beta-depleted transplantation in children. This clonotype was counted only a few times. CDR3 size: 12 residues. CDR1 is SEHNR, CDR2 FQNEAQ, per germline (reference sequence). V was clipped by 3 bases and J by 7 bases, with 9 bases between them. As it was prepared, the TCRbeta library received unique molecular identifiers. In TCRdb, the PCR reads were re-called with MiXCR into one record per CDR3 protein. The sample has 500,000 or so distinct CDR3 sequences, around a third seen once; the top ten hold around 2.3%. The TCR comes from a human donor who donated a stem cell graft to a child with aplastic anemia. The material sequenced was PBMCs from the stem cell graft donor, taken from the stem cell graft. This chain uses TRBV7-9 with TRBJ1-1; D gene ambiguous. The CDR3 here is CASSFSEDEAFF. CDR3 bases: TGTGCCAGCAGCTTTTCAGAAGATGAAGCTTTCTTT.